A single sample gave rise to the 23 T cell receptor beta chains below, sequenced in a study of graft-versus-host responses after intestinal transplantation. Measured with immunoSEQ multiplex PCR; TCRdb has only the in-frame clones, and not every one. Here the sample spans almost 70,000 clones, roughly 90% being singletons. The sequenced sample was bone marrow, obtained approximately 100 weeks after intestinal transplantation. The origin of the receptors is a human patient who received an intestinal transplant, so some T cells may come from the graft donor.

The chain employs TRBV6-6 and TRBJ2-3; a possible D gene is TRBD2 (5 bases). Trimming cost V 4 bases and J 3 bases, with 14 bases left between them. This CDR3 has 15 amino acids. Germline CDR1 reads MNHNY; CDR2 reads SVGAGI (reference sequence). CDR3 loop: CASSFGIEETDTQYF. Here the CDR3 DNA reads TGTGCCAGCAGTTTCGGGATTGAAGAAACAGATACGCAGTATTTT.

Here the CDR3 DNA reads TGTGCCAGCAGCTTGCCGAACAGGGTTAACGAGCAGTACTTC. Translated, it gives CASSLPNRVNEQYF. The rearrangement links TRBV4-2 to TRBJ2-7; D is possibly TRBD1 (6 bases). CDR3 length: 14 residues. Trimming left V 5 bases short and J 5 bases short, with 16 bases between. Germline CDR1 is LGHNA and CDR2 is YNFKEQ.

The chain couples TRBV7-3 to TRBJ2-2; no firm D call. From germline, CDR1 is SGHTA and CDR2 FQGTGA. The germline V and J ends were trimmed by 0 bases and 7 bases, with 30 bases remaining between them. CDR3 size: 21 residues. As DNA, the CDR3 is TGTGCCAGCAGCTTAACATCACAGTTTCTCGACGGCACCATAGACGGCGGGGAGCTGTTTTTT. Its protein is CASSLTSQFLDGTIDGGELFF. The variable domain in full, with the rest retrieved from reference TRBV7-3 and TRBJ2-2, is GAGVSQTPSNKVTEKGKYVELRCDPISGHTALYWYRQSLGQGPEFLIYFQGTGAADDSGLPNDRFFAVRPEGSVSTLKIQRTERGDSAVYLCASSLTSQFLDGTIDGGELFFGEGSRLTVL.

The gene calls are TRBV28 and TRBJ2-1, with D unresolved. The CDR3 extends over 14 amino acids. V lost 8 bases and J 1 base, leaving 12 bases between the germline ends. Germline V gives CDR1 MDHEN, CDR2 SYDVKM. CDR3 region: CASCWGPSYNEQFF. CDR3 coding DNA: TGTGCCAGCTGCTGGGGTCCGTCCTACAATGAGCAGTTCTTC. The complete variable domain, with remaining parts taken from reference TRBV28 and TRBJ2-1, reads DVKVTQSSRYLVKRTGEKVFLECVQDMDHENMFWYRQDPGLGLRLIYFSYDVKMKEKGDIPEGYSVSREKKERFSLILESASTNQTSMYLCASCWGPSYNEQFFGPGTRLTVL.

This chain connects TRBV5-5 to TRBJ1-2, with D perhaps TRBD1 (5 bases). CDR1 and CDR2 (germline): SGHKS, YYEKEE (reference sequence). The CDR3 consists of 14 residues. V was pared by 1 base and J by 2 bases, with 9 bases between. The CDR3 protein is CASSLTGPNYGYTF. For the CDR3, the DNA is TGTGCCAGCAGCTTGACAGGACCGAACTATGGCTACACCTTC.

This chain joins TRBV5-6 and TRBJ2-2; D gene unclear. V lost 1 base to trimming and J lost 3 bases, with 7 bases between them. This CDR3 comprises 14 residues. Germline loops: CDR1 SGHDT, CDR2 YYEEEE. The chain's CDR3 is CASSLYIYTGELFF. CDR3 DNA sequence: TGTGCCAGCAGCTTGTACATTTACACCGGGGAGCTGTTTTTT.

The CDR3 here is CASSLAPRQGPRSGSYNEQFF. CDR3 in DNA: TGTGCCAGCAGCTTAGCTCCTCGACAGGGCCCGAGGAGCGGCTCCTACAATGAGCAGTTCTTC. This chain joins TRBV7-2 and TRBJ2-1; 7 bases match TRBD1. CDR1 is SGHTA, CDR2 FQGNSA, per germline. The CDR3 runs 21 residues. The trim removed 0 bases at V and 0 bases at J, leaving 17 bases unmatched.

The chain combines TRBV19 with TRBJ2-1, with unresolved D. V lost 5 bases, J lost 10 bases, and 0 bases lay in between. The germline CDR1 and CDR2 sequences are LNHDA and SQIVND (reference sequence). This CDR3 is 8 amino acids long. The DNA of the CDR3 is TGTGCCAGTAGTGAGCAGTTCTTC. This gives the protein CASSEQFF.

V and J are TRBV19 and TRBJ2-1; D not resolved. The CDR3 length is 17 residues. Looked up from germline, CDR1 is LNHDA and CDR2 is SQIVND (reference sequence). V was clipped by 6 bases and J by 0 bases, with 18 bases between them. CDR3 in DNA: TGTGCCAGTAGACCCAGGATCTTCGAAGGCTCCTACAATGAGCAGTTCTTC. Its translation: CASRPRIFEGSYNEQFF.

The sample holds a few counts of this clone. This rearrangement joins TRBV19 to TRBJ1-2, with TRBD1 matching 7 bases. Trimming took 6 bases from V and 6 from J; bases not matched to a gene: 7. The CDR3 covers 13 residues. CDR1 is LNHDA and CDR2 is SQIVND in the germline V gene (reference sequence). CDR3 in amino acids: CASSPYQGDGYTF. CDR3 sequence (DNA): TGTGCCAGTAGCCCATACCAGGGGGATGGCTACACCTTC.

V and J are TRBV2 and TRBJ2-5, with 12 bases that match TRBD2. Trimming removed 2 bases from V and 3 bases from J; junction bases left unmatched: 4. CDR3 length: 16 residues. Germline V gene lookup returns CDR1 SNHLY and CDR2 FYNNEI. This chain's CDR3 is CASSERPSGGEETQYF. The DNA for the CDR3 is TGTGCCAGCAGTGAAAGGCCTAGCGGGGGGGAAGAGACCCAGTACTTC.

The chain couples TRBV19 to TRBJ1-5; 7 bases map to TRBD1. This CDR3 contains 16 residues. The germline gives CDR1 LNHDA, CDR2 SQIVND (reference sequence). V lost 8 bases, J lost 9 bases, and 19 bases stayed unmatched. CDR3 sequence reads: CASLSRGTVGRRPQHF. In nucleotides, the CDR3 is TGTGCCAGTCTTTCACGGGGGACAGTGGGTAGACGGCCCCAGCATTTT.

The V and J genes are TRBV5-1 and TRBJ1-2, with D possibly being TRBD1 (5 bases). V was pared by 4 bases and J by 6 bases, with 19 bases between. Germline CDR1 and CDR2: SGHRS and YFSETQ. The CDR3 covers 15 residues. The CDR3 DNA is TGCGCCAGCAGCCTAGAATGGGGCAGAGCAGATGGCTACACCTTC. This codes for CASSLEWGRADGYTF.

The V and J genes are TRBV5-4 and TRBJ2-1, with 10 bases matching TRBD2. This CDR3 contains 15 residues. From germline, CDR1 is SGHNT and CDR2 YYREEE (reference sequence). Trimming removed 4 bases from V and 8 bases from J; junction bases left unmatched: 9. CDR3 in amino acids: CASSGLAGAGHEQFF. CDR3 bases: TGTGCCAGCAGCGGGCTAGCGGGGGCAGGTCATGAGCAGTTCTTC.

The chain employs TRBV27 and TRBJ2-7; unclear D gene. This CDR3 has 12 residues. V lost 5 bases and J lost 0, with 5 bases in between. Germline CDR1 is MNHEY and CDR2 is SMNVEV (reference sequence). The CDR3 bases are TGTGCCAGCAGTCCCCCCTCCTACGAGCAGTACTTC. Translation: CASSPPSYEQYF.

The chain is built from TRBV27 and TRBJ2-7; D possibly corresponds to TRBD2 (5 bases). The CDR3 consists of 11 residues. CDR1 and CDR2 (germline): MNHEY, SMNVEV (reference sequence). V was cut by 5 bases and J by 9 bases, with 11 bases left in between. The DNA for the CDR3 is TGTGCCAGCAGTGGACTTCGAGGGCAGTACTTC. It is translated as CASSGLRGQYF.

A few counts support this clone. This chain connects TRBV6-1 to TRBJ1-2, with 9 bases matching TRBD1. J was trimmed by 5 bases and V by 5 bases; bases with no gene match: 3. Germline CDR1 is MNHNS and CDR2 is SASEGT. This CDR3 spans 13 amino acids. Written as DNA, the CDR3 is TGTGCCAGCAGTCAAGGACAGGGGTATGGCTACACCTTC. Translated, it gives CASSQGQGYGYTF.

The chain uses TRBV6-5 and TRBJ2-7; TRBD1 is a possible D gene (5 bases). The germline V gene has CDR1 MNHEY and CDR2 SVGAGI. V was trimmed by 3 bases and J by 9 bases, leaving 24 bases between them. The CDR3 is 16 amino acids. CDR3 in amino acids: CASSYSPEPTGKAQYF. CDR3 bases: TGTGCCAGCAGTTATTCTCCTGAACCCACAGGCAAGGCGCAGTACTTC.

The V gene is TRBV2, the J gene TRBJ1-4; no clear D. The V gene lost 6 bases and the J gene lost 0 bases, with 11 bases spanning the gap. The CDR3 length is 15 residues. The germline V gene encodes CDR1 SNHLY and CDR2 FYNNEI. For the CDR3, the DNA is TGTGCCAGCAGGGGGAGGGAATCAACTAATGAAAAACTGTTTTTT. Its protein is CASRGRESTNEKLFF.

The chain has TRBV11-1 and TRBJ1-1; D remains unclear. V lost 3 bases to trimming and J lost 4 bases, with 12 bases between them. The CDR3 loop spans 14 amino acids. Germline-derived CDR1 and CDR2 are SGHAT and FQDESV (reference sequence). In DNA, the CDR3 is TGTGCCAGCAGCTTTGATCAGGACGGCACTGAAGCTTTCTTT. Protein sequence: CASSFDQDGTEAFF.

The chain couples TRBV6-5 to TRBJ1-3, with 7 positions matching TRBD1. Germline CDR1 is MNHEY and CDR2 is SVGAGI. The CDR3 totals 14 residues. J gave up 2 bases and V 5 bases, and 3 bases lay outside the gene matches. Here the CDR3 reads CASSQDRAGNTIYF. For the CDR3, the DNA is TGTGCCAGCAGTCAAGACAGGGCTGGAAACACCATATATTTT.

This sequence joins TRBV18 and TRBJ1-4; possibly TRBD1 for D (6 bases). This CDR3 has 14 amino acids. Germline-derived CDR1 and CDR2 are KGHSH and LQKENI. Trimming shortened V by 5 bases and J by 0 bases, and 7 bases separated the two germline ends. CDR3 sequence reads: CASSTGSTNEKLFF. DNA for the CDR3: TGTGCCAGCTCAACAGGGTCAACTAATGAAAAACTGTTTTTT.

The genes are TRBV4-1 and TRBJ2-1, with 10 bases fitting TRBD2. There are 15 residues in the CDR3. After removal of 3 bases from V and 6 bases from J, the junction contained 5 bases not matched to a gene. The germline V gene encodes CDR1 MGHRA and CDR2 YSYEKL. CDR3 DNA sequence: TGCGCCAGCAGCCATACTAGCGGGGTTGGCAATGAGCAGTTCTTC. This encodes CASSHTSGVGNEQFF.